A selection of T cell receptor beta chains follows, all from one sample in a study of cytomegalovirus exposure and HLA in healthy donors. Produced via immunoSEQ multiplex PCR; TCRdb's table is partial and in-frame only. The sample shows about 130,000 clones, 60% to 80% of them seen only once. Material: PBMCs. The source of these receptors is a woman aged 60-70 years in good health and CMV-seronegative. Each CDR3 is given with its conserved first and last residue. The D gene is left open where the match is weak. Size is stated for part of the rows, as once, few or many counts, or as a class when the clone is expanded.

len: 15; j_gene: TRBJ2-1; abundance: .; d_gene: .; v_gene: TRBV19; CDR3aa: CASLNPGQGNNEQFF; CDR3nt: TGTGCCAGCCTTAATCCGGGTCAGGGTAACAATGAGCAGTTCTTC
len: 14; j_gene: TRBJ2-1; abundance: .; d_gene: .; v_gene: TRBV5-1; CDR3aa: CASSIQGSYNEQFF; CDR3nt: TGCGCCAGCAGCATCCAGGGTTCCTACAATGAGCAGTTCTTC
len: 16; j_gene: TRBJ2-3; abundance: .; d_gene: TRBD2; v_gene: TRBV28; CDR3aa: CASSPGVAAGGLTQYF; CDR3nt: TGTGCCAGCAGCCCAGGGGTGGCAGCGGGGGGGCTTACGCAGTATTTT
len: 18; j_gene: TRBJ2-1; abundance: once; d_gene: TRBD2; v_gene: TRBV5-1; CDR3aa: CASSLGAGGGTSAWEQFF; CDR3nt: TGCGCCAGCAGCTTGGGGGCTGGTGGGGGGACTAGCGCCTGGGAGCAGTTCTTC
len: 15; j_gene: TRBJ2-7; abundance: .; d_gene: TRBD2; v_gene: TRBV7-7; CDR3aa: CASSLRSGLGYEQYF; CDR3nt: TGTGCTAGCAGCTTAAGGTCAGGACTAGGCTACGAGCAGTACTTC
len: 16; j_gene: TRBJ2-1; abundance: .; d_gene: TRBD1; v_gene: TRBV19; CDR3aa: CASSVDRGLDYNEQFF; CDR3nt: TGTGCCAGTAGTGTCGACAGGGGGCTGGACTACAATGAGCAGTTCTTC
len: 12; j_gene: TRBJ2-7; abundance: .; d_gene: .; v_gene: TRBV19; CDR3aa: CASRDGSGEQYF; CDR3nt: TGTGCCAGTAGAGATGGTTCGGGCGAGCAGTACTTC
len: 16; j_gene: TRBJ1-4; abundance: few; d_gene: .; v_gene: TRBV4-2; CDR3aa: CASSQGRFPTNEKLFF; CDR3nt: TGTGCCAGCAGCCAAGGGAGGTTCCCAACTAATGAAAAACTGTTTTTT
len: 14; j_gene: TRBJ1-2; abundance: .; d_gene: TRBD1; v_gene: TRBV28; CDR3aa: CASSTDRGLDGYTF; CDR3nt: TGTGCCAGCAGTACGGACAGGGGGCTTGACGGCTACACCTTC
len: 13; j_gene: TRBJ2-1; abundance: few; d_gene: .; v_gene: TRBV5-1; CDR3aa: CASSSSGVNEQFF; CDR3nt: TGCGCCAGCAGCTCGTCAGGGGTAAATGAGCAGTTCTTC
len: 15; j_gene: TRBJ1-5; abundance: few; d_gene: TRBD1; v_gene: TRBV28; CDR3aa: CASSPTGISNQPQHF; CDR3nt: TGTGCCAGCAGTCCGACAGGGATTAGCAATCAGCCCCAGCATTTT
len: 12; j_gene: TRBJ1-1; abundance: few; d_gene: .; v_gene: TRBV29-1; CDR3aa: CSVRTVNTEAFF; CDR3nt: TGCAGCGTCCGGACAGTAAACACTGAAGCTTTCTTT
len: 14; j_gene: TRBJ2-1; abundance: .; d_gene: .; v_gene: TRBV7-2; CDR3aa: CASSPSPVEYEQFF; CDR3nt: TGTGCCAGCAGCCCTTCACCCGTTGAGTATGAGCAGTTCTTC
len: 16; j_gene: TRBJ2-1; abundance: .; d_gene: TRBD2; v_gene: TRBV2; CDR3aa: CASSDDGERERNEQFF; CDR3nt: TGTGCCAGCAGTGATGATGGAGAGCGGGAGAGAAATGAGCAGTTCTTC
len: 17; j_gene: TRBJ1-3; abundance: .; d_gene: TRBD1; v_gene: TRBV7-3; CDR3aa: CASSKYGQGGTGNTIYF; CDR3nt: TGTGCCAGCAGCAAGTACGGACAGGGTGGAACTGGAAACACCATATATTTT
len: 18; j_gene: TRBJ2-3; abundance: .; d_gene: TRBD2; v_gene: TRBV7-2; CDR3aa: CASSSPPSGRLMGDTQYF; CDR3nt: TGTGCCAGCAGCTCACCCCCCAGCGGGAGGCTTATGGGGGATACGCAGTATTTT
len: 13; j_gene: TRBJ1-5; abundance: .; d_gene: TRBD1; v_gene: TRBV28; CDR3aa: CASSRDSNQPQHF; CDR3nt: TGTGCCAGCAGCCGGGACAGTAATCAGCCCCAGCATTTT
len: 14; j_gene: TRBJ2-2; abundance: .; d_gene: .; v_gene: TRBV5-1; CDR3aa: CASSLVGNTGELFF; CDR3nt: TGCGCCAGCAGCTTGGTCGGGAACACCGGGGAGCTGTTTTTT
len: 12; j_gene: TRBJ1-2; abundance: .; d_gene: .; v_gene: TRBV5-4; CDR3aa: CASSLEQTGYTF; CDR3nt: TGTGCCAGCAGCTTGGAACAGACCGGCTACACCTTC
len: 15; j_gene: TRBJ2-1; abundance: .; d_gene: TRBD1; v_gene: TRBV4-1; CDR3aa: CASSSTGGPYNEQFF; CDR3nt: TGCGCCAGCAGCTCCACAGGGGGCCCCTACAATGAGCAGTTCTTC
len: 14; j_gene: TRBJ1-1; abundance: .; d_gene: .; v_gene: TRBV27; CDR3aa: CASSIDRVNTEAFF; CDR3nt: TGTGCCAGCAGTATAGACCGGGTGAACACTGAAGCTTTCTTT
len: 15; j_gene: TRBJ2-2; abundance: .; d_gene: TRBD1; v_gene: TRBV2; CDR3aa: CASREGQGDTGELFF; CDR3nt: TGTGCCAGCAGAGAGGGACAGGGGGACACCGGGGAGCTGTTTTTT
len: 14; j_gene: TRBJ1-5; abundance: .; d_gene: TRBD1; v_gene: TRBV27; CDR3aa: CASRTGQGDQPQHF; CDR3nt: TGTGCCAGCAGGACGGGACAGGGGGACCAGCCCCAGCATTTT
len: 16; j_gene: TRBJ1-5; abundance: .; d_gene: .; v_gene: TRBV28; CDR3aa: CASSLSYGGLNQPQHF; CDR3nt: TGTGCCAGCAGTTTATCCTACGGGGGGCTGAATCAGCCCCAGCATTTT
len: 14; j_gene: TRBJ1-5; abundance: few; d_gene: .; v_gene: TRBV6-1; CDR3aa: CASRTTGTGQPQHF; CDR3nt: TGTGCCAGCAGGACTACAGGGACGGGTCAGCCCCAGCATTTT
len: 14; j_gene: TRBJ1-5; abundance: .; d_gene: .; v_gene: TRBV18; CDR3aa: CASSRTESNQPQHF; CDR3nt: TGTGCCAGCTCCCGGACAGAGAGCAATCAGCCCCAGCATTTT
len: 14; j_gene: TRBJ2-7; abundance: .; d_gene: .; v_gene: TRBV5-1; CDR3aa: CASSIRDPTYQQYF; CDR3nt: TGCGCCAGCAGTATTCGGGATCCAACCTACCAGCAGTACTTC
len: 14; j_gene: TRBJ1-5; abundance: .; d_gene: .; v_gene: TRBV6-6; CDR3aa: CASTRDISNQPQHF; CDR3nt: TGTGCCAGCACGAGGGACATTAGCAATCAGCCCCAGCATTTT
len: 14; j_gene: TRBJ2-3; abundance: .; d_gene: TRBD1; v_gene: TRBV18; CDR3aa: CASSPTGTTDTQYF; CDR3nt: TGTGCCAGCTCCCCGACAGGGACCACAGATACGCAGTATTTT
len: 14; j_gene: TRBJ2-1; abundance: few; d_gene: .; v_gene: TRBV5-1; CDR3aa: CASSLGTPPQEQFF; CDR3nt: TGCGCCAGCAGCTTGGGGACTCCTCCGCAGGAGCAGTTCTTC
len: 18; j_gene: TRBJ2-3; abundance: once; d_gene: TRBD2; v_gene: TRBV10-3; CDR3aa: CAISPGTSARGITDTQYF; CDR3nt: TGTGCCATCAGCCCCGGGACTAGCGCGCGGGGAATCACAGATACGCAGTATTTT
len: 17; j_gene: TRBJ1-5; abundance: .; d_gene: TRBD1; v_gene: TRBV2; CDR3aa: CASSTLSDRGGNQPQHF; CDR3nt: TGTGCCAGCAGTACCCTCTCGGACAGGGGAGGCAATCAGCCCCAGCATTTT
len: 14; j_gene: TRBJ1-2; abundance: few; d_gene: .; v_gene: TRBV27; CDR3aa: CASSLGQGSIGYTF; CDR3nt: TGTGCCAGCAGTTTGGGGCAGGGTTCGATTGGCTACACCTTC
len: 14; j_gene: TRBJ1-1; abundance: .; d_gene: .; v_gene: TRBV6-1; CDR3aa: CASSPSDRSTEAFF; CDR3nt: TGTGCCAGCAGTCCCAGTGACAGGAGCACTGAAGCTTTCTTT
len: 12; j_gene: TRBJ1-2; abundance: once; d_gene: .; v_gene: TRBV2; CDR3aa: CASSAGASGYTF; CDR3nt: TGTGCCAGCAGTGCAGGGGCGAGTGGCTACACCTTC
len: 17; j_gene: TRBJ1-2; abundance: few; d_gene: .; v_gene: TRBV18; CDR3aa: CASSPTLNREGNYGYTF; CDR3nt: TGTGCCAGCTCACCCACCCTTAACAGGGAAGGTAACTATGGCTACACCTTC
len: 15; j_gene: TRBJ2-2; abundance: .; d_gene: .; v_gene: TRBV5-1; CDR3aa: CASSLIRGNTGELFF; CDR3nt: TGCGCCAGCAGCTTAATCCGGGGGAACACCGGGGAGCTGTTTTTT
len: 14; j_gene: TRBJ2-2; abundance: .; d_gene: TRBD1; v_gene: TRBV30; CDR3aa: CAWDRGLNTGELFF; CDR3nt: TGTGCCTGGGACAGGGGGCTCAACACCGGGGAGCTGTTTTTT
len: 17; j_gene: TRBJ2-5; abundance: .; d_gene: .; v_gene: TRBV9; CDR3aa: CASSVGHLGGTKETQYF; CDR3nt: TGTGCCAGCAGCGTGGGGCACCTCGGGGGAACAAAAGAGACCCAGTACTTC
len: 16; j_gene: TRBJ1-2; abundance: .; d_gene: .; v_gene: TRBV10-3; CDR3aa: CAIREQGKGSLYGYTF; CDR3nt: TGTGCCATCAGAGAACAGGGAAAGGGATCTCTCTATGGCTACACCTTC
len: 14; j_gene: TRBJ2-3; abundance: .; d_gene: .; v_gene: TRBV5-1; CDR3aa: CASSLRQRPDTQYF; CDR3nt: TGCGCCAGCAGCTTGAGGCAGCGTCCAGATACGCAGTATTTT